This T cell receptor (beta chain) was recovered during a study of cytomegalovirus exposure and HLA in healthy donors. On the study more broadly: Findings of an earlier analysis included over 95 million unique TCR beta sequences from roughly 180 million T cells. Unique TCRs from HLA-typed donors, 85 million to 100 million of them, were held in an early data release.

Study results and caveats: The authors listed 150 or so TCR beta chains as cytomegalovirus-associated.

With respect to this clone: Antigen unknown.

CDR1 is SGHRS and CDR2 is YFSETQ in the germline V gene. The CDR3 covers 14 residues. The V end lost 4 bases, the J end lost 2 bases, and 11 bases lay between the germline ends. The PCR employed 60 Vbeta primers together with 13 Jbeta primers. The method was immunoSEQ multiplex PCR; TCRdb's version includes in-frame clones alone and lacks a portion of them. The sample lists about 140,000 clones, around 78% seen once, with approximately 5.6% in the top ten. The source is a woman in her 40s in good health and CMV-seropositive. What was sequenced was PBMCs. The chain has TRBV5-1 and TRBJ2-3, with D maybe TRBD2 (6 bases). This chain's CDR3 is CASSLGRNTDTQYF. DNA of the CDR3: TGCGCCAGCAGCCTGGGGAGGAACACAGATACGCAGTATTTT. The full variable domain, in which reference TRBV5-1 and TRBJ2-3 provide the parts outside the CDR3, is KAGVTQTPRYLIKTRGQQVTLSCSPISGHRSVSWYQQTPGQGLQFLFEYFSETQRNKGNFPGRFSGRQFSNSRSEMNVSTLELGDSALYLCASSLGRNTDTQYFGPGTRLTVL.